This T cell receptor beta chain was captured by sequencing in a study of human thymus T cells (dated by TCRdb to the early 2020s). The study in broad terms: The study described the TCR alpha and beta repertoires in roughly 8 infant thymus samples and a few matching peripheral blood samples. The cohort included about six male and a couple of female infants, with donor ages spanning 7 to 244 days. Overall study outcomes, separate from this receptor: On average, thymus samples gave 800,000 or so unique TCRB clonotypes, whereas blood samples gave around 80,000. Biased V and J gene segment usage appeared to be present in both thymic and peripheral blood repertoires. The related research reported highly overlapping thymic TCR repertoires among unrelated individuals.

TCRB and TCRAD loci were amplified from a standardized quantity of quality-controlled genomic DNA using the immunoSEQ multiplex PCR assay. The V(D)J region was spanned by amplicons of a length sufficient to cover the CDR3 and to identify V and J genes. The commercial immunoSEQ service was used to sequence amplicons on an Illumina platform. The authors processed their data as follows. Primer bias and sequencing errors were corrected as previously described, and TCRAD and TCRB definitions were based on the IMGT database. Repertoires were analysed with immunoSEQ Analyzer 3.0 and VDJTools, covering basic statistics, V/J segment usage, diversity estimates, rarefaction and pairwise overlap. Diversity was estimated using the Chao1, ChaoE, Efron-Thisted, Shannon and inverse Simpson indices, and was also estimated on datasets down-sampled to the size of the smallest sample. Repertoire overlap was assessed by strict matching of CDR3 nucleotide sequence, V gene and J gene, and clustering was done by Jaccard-based multidimensional scaling. The clones in this table, taken by TCRdb from immuneACCESS, are in-frame only. Not every clone is retained; where verified, under half of the shortfall comes from an unresolved V gene, and the cause of the rest is unknown. V and J calls and clone size follow that table, whereas D and trimming were derived from the DNA. This sample holds some 130,000 clones; around 96% were observed only once. More than 0.02% of the sample comes from the top ten.

The CDR3 goes from the cysteine to the phenylalanine over 13 residues. Solely the CDR3 DNA is kept, with 39 bases framed from the first base. Trimming takes 5 bases from V and 7 bases from J, and the germline ends sit 15 bases apart. Reading the germline V gene gives CDR1 SGHVS and CDR2 FNYEAQ. Details on this clone: Its specific antigen is unknown. Base qualities were left out, and no much larger clone turns up one base away.

Thymus tissue was collected as surgical resects that were removed during corrective cardiac surgery. In Finland, the donors were immunologically healthy infants who were having open corrective cardiac surgery for congenital heart defects. After being mechanically released from the tissue, thymocytes were kept at -70 degrees C in pellets of roughly 9.5-32 million cells. A QIAsymphony instrument was used to extract genomic DNA from the frozen cell pellets. The sequence joins TRBV7-6 to TRBJ2-7, with the D gene possibly TRBD1 or TRBD2, each one fitting 5 bases. This TCR was sampled from a boy under three years old with a congenital heart defect but otherwise immunologically healthy. Material: thymus tissue. The nucleotide sequence reads as follows: TGTGCCAGCAGCGCGGAGAGGGGCTTGGAGCAGTACTTC. This is translated as CASSAERGLEQYF.